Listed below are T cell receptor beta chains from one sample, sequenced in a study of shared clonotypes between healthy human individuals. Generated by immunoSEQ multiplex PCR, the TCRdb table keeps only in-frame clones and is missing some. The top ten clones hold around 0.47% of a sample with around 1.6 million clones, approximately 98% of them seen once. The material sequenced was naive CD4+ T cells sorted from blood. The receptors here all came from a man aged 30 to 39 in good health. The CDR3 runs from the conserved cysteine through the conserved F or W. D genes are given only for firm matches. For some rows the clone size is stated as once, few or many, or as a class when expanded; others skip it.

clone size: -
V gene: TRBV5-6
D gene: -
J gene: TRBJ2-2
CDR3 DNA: TGTGCCAGCAGCTTGAGGGGGGCTCACACCGGGGAGCTGTTTTTT
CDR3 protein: CASSLRGAHTGELFF

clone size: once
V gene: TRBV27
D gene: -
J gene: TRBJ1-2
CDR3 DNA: TGTGCCAGCAGTTTCCGAGAAAACTATGGCTACACCTTC
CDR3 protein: CASSFRENYGYTF

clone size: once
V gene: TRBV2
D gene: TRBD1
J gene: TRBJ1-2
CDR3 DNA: TGTGCCAGCAGCCCCTTACGTCAGGGGGCCTATGGCTACACCTTC
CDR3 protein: CASSPLRQGAYGYTF

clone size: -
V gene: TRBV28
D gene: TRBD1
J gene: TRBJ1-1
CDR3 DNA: TGTGCCAGCGGCTCAGGACAGGGGGCTACTGAAGCTTTCTTT
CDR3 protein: CASGSGQGATEAFF

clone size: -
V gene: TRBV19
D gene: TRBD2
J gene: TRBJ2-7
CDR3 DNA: TGTGCCAGTAGTAGGAGCGGGAGGGCCGACGAGCAGTACTTC
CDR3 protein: CASSRSGRADEQYF

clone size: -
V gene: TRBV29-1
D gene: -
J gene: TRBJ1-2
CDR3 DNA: TGCAGCGTCTATTCTGGAATGTGGTATGGCTACACCTTC
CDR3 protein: CSVYSGMWYGYTF

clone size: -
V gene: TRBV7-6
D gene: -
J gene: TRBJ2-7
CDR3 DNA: TGTGCCAGCAGCTTAGTTGAAGACCGATCCTACGAGCAGTACTTC
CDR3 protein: CASSLVEDRSYEQYF

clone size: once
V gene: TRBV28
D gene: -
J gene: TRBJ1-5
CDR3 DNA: TGTGCCAGCAGTGTACAGGGCAGCAATCAGCCCCAGCATTTT
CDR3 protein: CASSVQGSNQPQHF

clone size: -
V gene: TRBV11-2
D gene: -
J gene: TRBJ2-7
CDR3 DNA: TGTGCCAGCAGCGTACCCTTCTACGAGCAGTACTTC
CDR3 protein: CASSVPFYEQYF

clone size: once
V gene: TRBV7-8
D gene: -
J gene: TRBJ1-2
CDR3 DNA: TGTGCCAGCAGCTACAGGGAGCCCGTGAGGGGCTACACCTTC
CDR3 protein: CASSYREPVRGYTF

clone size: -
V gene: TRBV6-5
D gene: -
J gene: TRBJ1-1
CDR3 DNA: TGTGCCAGCAGTTACTCTGTTGGGACGGCGAACACTGAAGCTTTCTTT
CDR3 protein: CASSYSVGTANTEAFF

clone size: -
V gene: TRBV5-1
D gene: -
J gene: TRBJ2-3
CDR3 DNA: TGCGCCAGCAGCCTTGGACTTAGCACAGATACGCAGTATTTT
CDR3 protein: CASSLGLSTDTQYF

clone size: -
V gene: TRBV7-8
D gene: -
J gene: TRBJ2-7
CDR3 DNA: TGTGCCAGCAGCTTGGGCAGACAGGCCTCCTCCTACGAGCAGTACTTC
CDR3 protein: CASSLGRQASSYEQYF

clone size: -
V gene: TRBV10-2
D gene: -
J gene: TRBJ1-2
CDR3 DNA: TGCGCCAGCAGTGCTTCAAGTACTAACTATGGCTACACCTTC
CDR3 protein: CASSASSTNYGYTF

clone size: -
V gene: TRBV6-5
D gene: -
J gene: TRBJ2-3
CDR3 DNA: TGTGCCAGCAGAACTACCCTTAGCACAGATACGCAGTATTTT
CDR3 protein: CASRTTLSTDTQYF

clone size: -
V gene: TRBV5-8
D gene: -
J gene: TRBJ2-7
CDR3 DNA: TGTGCCAGCAGCTTGTCCATCGGGGGAACCTACGAGCAGTACTTC
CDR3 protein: CASSLSIGGTYEQYF

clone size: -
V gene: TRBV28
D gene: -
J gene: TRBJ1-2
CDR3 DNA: TGTGCCAGCAGTTTGGTCAGGGAAAACTATGGCTACACCTTC
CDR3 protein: CASSLVRENYGYTF

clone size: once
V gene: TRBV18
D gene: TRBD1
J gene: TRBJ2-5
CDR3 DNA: TGTGCCAGCTCGACAGGGACAGGGGGCGAAGAGACCCAGTACTTC
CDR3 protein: CASSTGTGGEETQYF

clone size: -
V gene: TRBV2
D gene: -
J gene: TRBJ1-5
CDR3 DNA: TGTGCCAGCAGTGAAGACAGGTTCCAGCATTTT
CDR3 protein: CASSEDRFQHF

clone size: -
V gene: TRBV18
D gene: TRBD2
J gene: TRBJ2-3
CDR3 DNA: TGTGCCAGCTCACTGGGAGGGAGAGGTGATACGCAGTATTTT
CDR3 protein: CASSLGGRGDTQYF

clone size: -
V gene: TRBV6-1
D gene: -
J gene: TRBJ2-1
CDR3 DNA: TGTGCCAGCAGTGATTGGAATGAGCAGTTCTTC
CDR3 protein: CASSDWNEQFF

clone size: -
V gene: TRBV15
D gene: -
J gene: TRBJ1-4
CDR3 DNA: TGTGCCACCAGCAGAGGGGTCAGGGTGGAGTCGAGTGAAAAACTGTTTTTT
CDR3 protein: CATSRGVRVESSEKLFF

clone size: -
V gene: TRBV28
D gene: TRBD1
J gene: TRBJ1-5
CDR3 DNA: TGTGCCAGCAGTTTACTCGACAGGGGGCGACAGCCCCAGCATTTT
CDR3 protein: CASSLLDRGRQPQHF